The sequence of this T cell receptor (beta chain) was determined in a study of blood T cell repertoires in COVID-19. Trimming pared 6 bases from V and 5 bases from J, leaving 13 bases between. The CDR3 spans 14 residues. Per germline, CDR1 MNHEY and CDR2 SMNVEV (reference sequence). Using immunoSEQ multiplex PCR, the repertoire was profiled, and TCRdb retains in-frame clones only, with some absent. Of some 290,000 clones in the sample, roughly 87% were seen once. The sample consisted of peripheral blood. The chain combines TRBV27 with TRBJ2-2; D perhaps matches TRBD2 (6 bases). This sequence was found in a woman aged 50 to 60 who had recovered from COVID-19. CDR3: CASRVAGRTGELFF. CDR3 bases: TGTGCCAGCAGGGTGGCAGGGAGGACCGGGGAGCTGTTTTTT.